These T cell receptor beta chains were read from a single sample in a study of vaccination and CD4 T cells after COVID-19. No antigen is known for these receptors. TCRdb used MiXCR to reprocess the PCR reads, holding one entry per CDR3 protein. There are about 12,000 distinct CDR3 sequences in the sample; about 70% occur only once, and roughly 10% lies in the top ten. What was sequenced was CD4+ T cells from blood, cultured in vitro. Receptors were obtained from a human donor who had recovered from COVID-19. Both conserved end residues are part of each CDR3. Fields, in order: V gene, clone size, J gene, D gene, CDR3 protein, CDR3 DNA. D genes are given only for firm matches. Size values are once, few and many counts, or a class for expanded clones, and some rows have none.

V gene: TRBV11-3; clone size: .; J gene: TRBJ2-3; D gene: TRBD2; CDR3 protein: CASSRLLLAGATDTQYF; CDR3 DNA: TGTGCCAGCAGCCGCCTCCTACTAGCGGGGGCCACAGATACGCAGTATTTT
V gene: TRBV9; clone size: .; J gene: TRBJ1-5; D gene: .; CDR3 protein: CASSVGGENNQPQHF; CDR3 DNA: TGTGCCAGCAGCGTAGGAGGGGAGAACAATCAGCCCCAGCATTTT
V gene: TRBV2; clone size: .; J gene: TRBJ1-6; D gene: TRBD1; CDR3 protein: CASSDRGGGSPLHF; CDR3 DNA: TGTGCCAGCAGTGACAGGGGGGGTGGATCACCCCTCCACTTT
V gene: TRBV2; clone size: few; J gene: TRBJ2-7; D gene: .; CDR3 protein: CASSEAVPYEQYF; CDR3 DNA: TGTGCCAGCAGTGAAGCGGTCCCCTACGAGCAGTACTTC
V gene: TRBV7-8; clone size: .; J gene: TRBJ1-2; D gene: TRBD1; CDR3 protein: CASSLGRGPNYGYTF; CDR3 DNA: TGTGCCAGCAGCTTAGGGAGGGGGCCCAACTATGGCTACACCTTC
V gene: TRBV6-5; clone size: .; J gene: TRBJ2-2; D gene: TRBD2; CDR3 protein: CASSYPRSTSGSAGELFF; CDR3 DNA: TGTGCCAGCAGTTACCCCCGTTCGACTAGCGGGAGCGCCGGGGAGCTGTTTTTT
V gene: TRBV6-1; clone size: .; J gene: TRBJ2-3; D gene: .; CDR3 protein: CASIRGYTQYF; CDR3 DNA: TGTGCCAGCATTCGCGGGTATACGCAGTATTTT
V gene: TRBV6-1; clone size: .; J gene: TRBJ2-2; D gene: TRBD1; CDR3 protein: CASKLRDRGLKQNTGELFF; CDR3 DNA: TGTGCCAGTAAACTTCGGGACAGGGGGTTGAAGCAGAACACCGGGGAGCTGTTTTTT
V gene: TRBV7-9; clone size: .; J gene: TRBJ2-3; D gene: TRBD2; CDR3 protein: CASSSAGGGTDTQYF; CDR3 DNA: TGTGCCAGCAGTTCAGCGGGGGGCGGCACAGATACGCAGTATTTT
V gene: TRBV6-5; clone size: .; J gene: TRBJ1-4; D gene: TRBD1; CDR3 protein: CASSYRDRGIEEKLFF; CDR3 DNA: TGTGCCAGCAGTTACCGGGACAGGGGGATTGAGGAAAAACTGTTTTTT
V gene: TRBV6-1; clone size: .; J gene: TRBJ2-2; D gene: TRBD1; CDR3 protein: CASAKTGGTGELFF; CDR3 DNA: TGTGCCAGCGCTAAGACAGGGGGCACCGGGGAGCTGTTTTTT
V gene: TRBV20-1; clone size: .; J gene: TRBJ1-1; D gene: .; CDR3 protein: CSARRGAANTEAFF; CDR3 DNA: TGCAGTGCTCGAAGGGGGGCAGCGAACACTGAAGCTTTCTTT
V gene: TRBV6-1; clone size: once; J gene: TRBJ1-6; D gene: .; CDR3 protein: CASSEQGSSPLHF; CDR3 DNA: TGTGCCAGCAGTGAACAGGGTAGTTCACCCCTCCACTTT
V gene: TRBV20-1; clone size: .; J gene: TRBJ1-1; D gene: .; CDR3 protein: CSASTTGWNTEAFF; CDR3 DNA: TGCAGTGCTAGTACGACAGGATGGAACACTGAAGCTTTCTTT
V gene: TRBV19; clone size: few; J gene: TRBJ1-1; D gene: .; CDR3 protein: CASSDRGRWGAEAFF; CDR3 DNA: TGTGCCAGTAGTGATCGGGGGCGATGGGGCGCTGAAGCTTTCTTT
V gene: TRBV19; clone size: .; J gene: TRBJ1-4; D gene: .; CDR3 protein: CASKQPSMGLEKLFF; CDR3 DNA: TGTGCCAGTAAACAGCCGTCCATGGGGCTTGAAAAACTGTTTTTT
V gene: TRBV6-5; clone size: .; J gene: TRBJ2-3; D gene: .; CDR3 protein: CASSLGGSTDTQYF; CDR3 DNA: TGTGCCAGCAGTTTGGGCGGGTCCACAGATACGCAGTATTTT
V gene: TRBV6-1; clone size: few; J gene: TRBJ1-6; D gene: .; CDR3 protein: CASTGPNSPLHF; CDR3 DNA: TGTGCCAGCACGGGCCCTAATTCACCCCTCCACTTT
V gene: TRBV19; clone size: .; J gene: TRBJ2-5; D gene: .; CDR3 protein: CASSLRWTGRGETQYF; CDR3 DNA: TGTGCCAGTAGTCTCCGCTGGACAGGGAGGGGAGAGACCCAGTACTTC
V gene: TRBV10-2; clone size: few; J gene: TRBJ1-5; D gene: .; CDR3 protein: CASTGYSNQPQHF; CDR3 DNA: TGCGCCAGCACAGGATATAGCAATCAGCCCCAGCATTTT
V gene: TRBV6-5; clone size: .; J gene: TRBJ1-4; D gene: .; CDR3 protein: CASSYPLGTSDEKLFF; CDR3 DNA: TGTGCCAGCAGTTACCCCTTGGGGACATCGGATGAAAAACTGTTTTTT
V gene: TRBV20-1; clone size: .; J gene: TRBJ1-2; D gene: .; CDR3 protein: CSARDGGKSADYGYTF; CDR3 DNA: TGCAGTGCTAGAGATGGGGGAAAGTCAGCCGACTATGGCTACACCTTC
V gene: TRBV7-8; clone size: few; J gene: TRBJ2-2; D gene: .; CDR3 protein: CASSHSPRRDTGELFF; CDR3 DNA: TGTGCCAGCAGCCATAGCCCCCGGCGGGACACCGGGGAGCTGTTTTTT
V gene: TRBV7-9; clone size: once; J gene: TRBJ1-2; D gene: .; CDR3 protein: CASSLENYGYTF; CDR3 DNA: TGTGCCAGCAGCTTAGAGAACTATGGCTACACCTTC
V gene: TRBV20-1; clone size: medium-sized; J gene: TRBJ1-2; D gene: TRBD1; CDR3 protein: CSAPTGGGVGGYTF; CDR3 DNA: TGCAGTGCGCCCACAGGGGGCGGCGTAGGTGGCTACACCTTC
V gene: TRBV20-1; clone size: .; J gene: TRBJ2-3; D gene: TRBD2; CDR3 protein: CSARRVAGTFTDTQYF; CDR3 DNA: TGCAGTGCTAGAAGGGTAGCGGGGACCTTCACAGATACGCAGTATTTT
V gene: TRBV7-2; clone size: medium-sized; J gene: TRBJ2-7; D gene: TRBD1; CDR3 protein: CASSFRGRDPREQYF; CDR3 DNA: TGTGCCAGCAGCTTCAGGGGGCGGGACCCGCGGGAGCAGTACTTC
V gene: TRBV10-3; clone size: .; J gene: TRBJ1-3; D gene: .; CDR3 protein: CAISESSSSGNTIYF; CDR3 DNA: TGTGCCATCAGTGAGTCGAGTTCCTCTGGAAACACCATATATTTT
V gene: TRBV10-3; clone size: .; J gene: TRBJ1-5; D gene: .; CDR3 protein: CAIREGSGQPQHF; CDR3 DNA: TGTGCCATCAGGGAGGGGTCGGGCCAGCCCCAGCATTTT
V gene: TRBV25-1; clone size: .; J gene: TRBJ1-2; D gene: .; CDR3 protein: CASSELRDGYGYTF; CDR3 DNA: TGTGCCAGCAGTGAATTGCGGGACGGCTATGGCTACACCTTC
V gene: TRBV27; clone size: few; J gene: TRBJ2-2; D gene: .; CDR3 protein: CASGVLQNTGELFF; CDR3 DNA: TGTGCCAGCGGGGTCTTACAAAACACCGGGGAGCTGTTTTTT